This T cell receptor (beta chain) was found in a study of cytomegalovirus exposure and HLA in healthy donors. Concerning this clone: Its antigen is not identified.

The CDR3 consists of 17 residues. PCR primers comprised 60 Vbeta and 13 Jbeta primers. Profiling relied on immunoSEQ multiplex PCR, and the TCRdb table lists in-frame clones only, not all of them. Of 100,000 or so clones in the sample, under 85% are singletons; the top ten hold about 1.9%. The study's findings and limits: It was in a later analysis that TCR association rates were seen to vary by HLA locus, highest for DRB1 and lowest for HLA-C. TCR sequences were mostly rare, though some public TCRs occurred in many donors. There were a few CMV-associated chains whose specificity for CMV antigens was confirmed in vitro.

Specimen: PBMCs. The TCR comes from a woman between 40 and 55 years old in good health and CMV-seronegative. V and J are TRBV12-2 and TRBJ2-5; the table's D call, TRBD2, has no DNA check behind it. TRBV12-2 is given as a pseudogene. CDR3 nucleotide sequence: TGTGCAAGTCGGGCACCTTCCCGGAAGGGGGGGCAAGAGACCCAGTACTTC. This sequence encodes CASRAPSRKGGQETQYF.